Following are 17 T cell receptor beta chains from one sample sequenced in a study of T-cell reconstitution after alpha-beta-depleted transplantation in children. A TCRbeta library incorporating unique molecular identifiers was prepared. MiXCR, applied by TCRdb to the PCR reads, yields one record per CDR3 protein. Of roughly 500,000 distinct CDR3 sequences in the sample, over 25% were seen once. Sequenced material: PBMCs from the stem cell graft donor, taken from the stem cell graft. These receptors came from a human donor who donated a stem cell graft to a child with aplastic anemia.

The chain is built from TRBV12-3 or TRBV12-4 and TRBJ2-4; TRBD2 matches 7 bases. V lost 5 bases to trimming and J lost 0 bases; unmatched junction nucleotides: 7. The CDR3 consists of 16 residues. Here the CDR3 DNA reads TGTGCCAGCAGTCTTCCTAGCGGACGAGCCAAAAACATTCAGTACTTC. Translated, it gives CASSLPSGRAKNIQYF.

The rearrangement links TRBV5-4 to TRBJ2-7, with TRBD2 matching over 9 bases. The length of the CDR3 is 14 residues. V lost 2 bases and J lost 4; bases outside the gene matches: 4. Germline V gene lookup returns CDR1 SGHNT and CDR2 YYREEE (reference sequence). CDR3 protein: CASSLTAGGYEQYF. The CDR3 DNA follows: TGTGCCAGCAGCTTAACAGCGGGGGGATACGAGCAGTACTTC. The full variable domain, in which reference TRBV5-4 and TRBJ2-7 provide the parts outside the CDR3, is ETGVTQSPTHLIKTRGQQVTLRCSSQSGHNTVSWYQQALGQGPQFIFQYYREEENGRGNFPPRFSGLQFPNYSSELNVNALELDDSALYLCASSLTAGGYEQYFGPGTRLTVT.

The chain couples TRBV15 to TRBJ2-1; 13 positions agree with TRBD2. Germline CDR1 LNHNV, CDR2 YYDKDF (reference sequence). The length of the CDR3 is 17 residues. Unmatched junction bases numbered 13, after V lost 8 bases and J lost 6 bases. CDR3 in DNA: TGTGCCACCGGACGAACGAAAGGACTAGCGGGAGTCAATGAGCAGTTCTTC. Its translation: CATGRTKGLAGVNEQFF.

The rearrangement links TRBV30 to TRBJ2-7, with TRBD2 identical over 9 bases. V lost 4 bases and J lost 2; bases outside the gene matches: 6. Germline values: CDR1 GTSNPN, CDR2 SVGIG (reference sequence). There are 14 residues in the CDR3. The CDR3 sequence: CAWKVAGGPYEQYF. CDR3 nucleotide sequence: TGTGCCTGGAAGGTGGCGGGAGGGCCCTACGAGCAGTACTTC.

V gene TRBV11-1 combines with J gene TRBJ2-1, with TRBD1 identical over 7 bases. Germline loops: CDR1 SGHAT, CDR2 FQDESV (reference sequence). Unmatched junction bases numbered 7, after V lost 1 base and J lost 4 bases. CDR3 size: 16 residues. CDR3 protein: CASSLDGTVRYNEQFF. The CDR3 DNA sequence: TGTGCCAGCAGCTTAGATGGGACAGTTAGATACAATGAGCAGTTCTTC.

This clonotype was seen more than once but under ten times. The rearrangement joins TRBV12-3 or TRBV12-4 to TRBJ2-1; the D call may be TRBD1 or TRBD2 (5 bases each). There are 13 residues in the CDR3. Trimming took off 5 bases at V and 3 bases at J, with 8 bases between the two ends. The CDR3 DNA reads as TGTGCCAGCAGTGGGGGACGCTACAATGAGCAGTTCTTC. The encoded protein is CASSGGRYNEQFF.

The chain links TRBV6-2 or TRBV6-3 to TRBJ1-1; 9 bases line up with TRBD1. This CDR3 comprises 16 residues. V lost 11 bases to trimming and J lost 0 bases; unmatched junction nucleotides: 13. Germline values: CDR1 MNHEY, CDR2 SVGEGT. The CDR3 DNA reads TGTGCCTCCACCCGAGACAGGGGGGACATGAACACTGAAGCTTTCTTT. This sequence encodes CASTRDRGDMNTEAFF.

This chain connects TRBV7-8 to TRBJ2-1, with D possibly being TRBD2 (6 bases). The germline gives CDR1 SGHVS, CDR2 FQNEAQ. This CDR3 has 13 residues. V was clipped by 4 bases and J by 6 bases, with 10 bases between them. CDR3 amino acids: CASSYRTTNEQFF. In DNA form, the CDR3 reads TGTGCCAGCAGCTATCGGACTACCAATGAGCAGTTCTTC.

This clonotype has just a few counts. This chain connects TRBV7-9 to TRBJ1-4; weak D call: TRBD1 (5 bases). V was pared by 4 bases and J by 3 bases, with 9 bases between. Germline CDR1 is SEHNR and CDR2 is FQNEAQ (reference sequence). The CDR3 consists of 14 residues. The CDR3 reads CASSSPGANEKLFF. CDR3 coding DNA: TGTGCCAGCAGCTCCCCGGGGGCTAATGAAAAACTGTTTTTT. Filled out from reference TRBV7-9 and TRBJ1-4, the complete variable domain reads DTGVSQNPRHKITKRGQNVTFRCDPISEHNRLYWYRQTLGQGPEFLTYFQNEAQLEKSRLLSDRFSAERPKGSFSTLEIQRTEQGDSAMYLCASSSPGANEKLFFGSGTQLSVL.

V usage is TRBV11-1 and J usage is TRBJ2-1; D gene uncertain. Trimming removed 7 bases at V and 9 bases at J, with 22 bases between. This CDR3 spans 15 amino acids. The germline V gene has CDR1 SGHAT and CDR2 FQDESV (reference sequence). The chain's CDR3 is CASTLSTFASSEQFF. The CDR3 DNA sequence: TGTGCCAGCACGCTTAGCACTTTTGCATCCAGTGAGCAGTTCTTC.

This clonotype was found a few times. The chain has TRBV12-5 and TRBJ1-1, with D uncertain. The CDR3 has 12 amino acids. V dropped 4 bases and J dropped 1 base, with 4 bases sitting between them. The germline V gene has CDR1 LGHNT and CDR2 FRNRAP. The chain's CDR3 is CASGSQNTEAFF. In DNA, the CDR3 is TGTGCTAGTGGTTCCCAGAACACTGAAGCTTTCTTT.

This clonotype was observed a few times. This chain links TRBV4-3 with TRBJ2-7; a weak D match, TRBD2 (6 bases). The V gene's germline CDR1 is LGHNA and CDR2 YSLEER. This CDR3 contains 14 residues. V lost 3 bases and J lost 2, with 11 bases in between. The CDR3 reads CASSHGRGAYEQYF. CDR3 coding DNA: TGCGCCAGCAGCCACGGGCGGGGTGCCTACGAGCAGTACTTC.

CDR3 loop: CASSSGQGGSTRSPLHF. In DNA form, the CDR3 reads TGTGCCAGCAGTTCGGGACAGGGAGGCAGTACACGTTCACCCCTCCACTTT. V gene TRBV28 combines with J gene TRBJ1-6, with 9 bases aligning to TRBD1. The CDR3 sequence is 17 residues long. The trim removed 4 bases at V and 9 bases at J, leaving 13 bases unmatched. CDR1 and CDR2 (germline): MDHEN, SYDVKM.

This clonotype was detected only a few times. The rearrangement joins TRBV29-1 to TRBJ1-2, with 9 bases lining up with TRBD1. Germline V CDR1 and CDR2: SQVTM, ANQGSEA. V shed 4 bases and J 5 bases; nucleotides not matched to a gene: 5. The CDR3 consists of 13 residues. CDR3 amino acids: CSVVGDRVYGYTF. CDR3 DNA sequence: TGCAGCGTTGTTGGGGACAGGGTTTATGGCTACACCTTC.

The V gene is TRBV15, the J gene TRBJ2-7, with D tentatively TRBD1 (6 bases). Germline CDR1 and CDR2: LNHNV and YYDKDF (reference sequence). V lost 5 bases to trimming and J lost 7 bases, with 18 bases between them. This CDR3 contains 14 residues. CDR3 loop: CATSWGQGLREQYF. The CDR3 nucleotides are TGTGCCACCAGCTGGGGCCAGGGGCTACGGGAGCAGTACTTC.

This clonotype has only one observation. The chain carries TRBV9 and TRBJ2-5; D uncertain. This CDR3 region has 11 residues. Trimming left V 3 bases short and J 5 bases short, with 5 bases between. Germline loops: CDR1 SGDLS, CDR2 YYNGEE. The CDR3 coding sequence is TGTGCCAGCAGCGACGGCGAGACCCAGTACTTC. It specifies CASSDGETQYF.

The chain recombines TRBV12-3 or TRBV12-4 with TRBJ1-1; a weak D match, TRBD1 (5 bases). Between the trimmed V and J ends, which lost 0 bases and 5 bases, there was a span of 13 bases. The CDR3 is 15 amino acids. The CDR3 sequence: CASSLATQGGTEAFF. For the CDR3, the DNA is TGTGCCAGCAGTTTAGCGACGCAGGGTGGGACTGAAGCTTTCTTT.